This passage covers 32 T cell receptor beta chains from one sample sequenced in a study of blood T cell repertoires in COVID-19. The table came from immunoSEQ multiplex PCR; TCRdb's copy has only in-frame clones and leaves some out. The sample includes roughly 380,000 clones, over 75% of them seen just once. The sample consisted of PBMCs or T cells enriched from blood (not recorded which). These receptor sequences come from a man under 40 who had recovered from COVID-19.

V usage is TRBV4-1 and J usage is TRBJ1-4; D not certain. Germline values: CDR1 MGHRA, CDR2 YSYEKL. The CDR3 consists of 15 residues. The V end was cut by 0 bases, the J end by 0 bases, with 5 bases between. CDR3 bases: TGCGCCAGCAGCCAAGAGGGCGCAACTAATGAAAAACTGTTTTTT. Amino acid sequence: CASSQEGATNEKLFF.

The CDR3 loop is CASSVGEGWDTQYF. The CDR3 coding sequence is TGTGCCAGCAGCGTAGGAGAGGGTTGGGATACGCAGTATTTT. This chain connects TRBV9 to TRBJ2-3, with D tentatively TRBD2 (5 bases). The CDR3 contains 14 residues. Germline V CDR1 and CDR2: SGDLS, YYNGEE. Trimming took 0 bases from V and 6 from J, leaving 11 bases between them.

The rearrangement links TRBV5-6 to TRBJ2-2, with a possible D match to TRBD2 (5 bases). V lost 2 bases, J lost 7 bases, and 15 bases lay in between. The CDR3 contains 15 residues. Germline CDR1 and CDR2: SGHDT and YYEEEE. The CDR3 sequence: CASSFRGGVVGELFF. Written as DNA, the CDR3 is TGTGCCAGCAGCTTTCGGGGTGGCGTGGTCGGGGAGCTGTTTTTT.

The genes are TRBV4-1 and TRBJ1-2; 11 bases match TRBD1. The CDR3 length is 20 residues. CDR1 is MGHRA, CDR2 YSYEKL, per germline. With 0 bases clipped from V and 2 bases from J, the junction kept 14 bases outside the gene matches. As DNA, the CDR3 is TGCGCCAGCAGCCAAGAAGGGTCTTGGTTGGGGACAGGGGGGAACTATGGCTACACCTTC. Translation: CASSQEGSWLGTGGNYGYTF.

The genes are TRBV7-9 and TRBJ2-7; D is unclear. Trimming left V 5 bases short and J 0 bases short, with 14 bases between. The CDR3 is 15 residues long. CDR1 is SEHNR, CDR2 FQNEAQ, per germline (reference sequence). CDR3 nucleotides: TGTGCCAGCAGCAACGACAAAAGACCCTCCTACGAGCAGTACTTC. Amino acids: CASSNDKRPSYEQYF.

The genes are TRBV19 and TRBJ2-3; 12 bases line up with TRBD2. Losses at the gene ends were 5 bases for V and 2 bases for J; bases not matched to a gene: 5. This CDR3 is 16 amino acids long. Germline assignment: CDR1 LNHDA and CDR2 SQIVND (reference sequence). CDR3: CASSLRTSGVTDTQYF. The CDR3 nucleotides are TGTGCCAGTAGTCTGCGGACTAGCGGGGTCACAGATACGCAGTATTTT.

This chain connects TRBV7-2 to TRBJ1-4; 12 positions agree with TRBD1. This CDR3 spans 19 amino acids. Losses at the gene ends were 1 base for V and 1 base for J; bases not matched to a gene: 7. Germline lookup yields CDR1 SGHTA and CDR2 FQGNSA. CDR3 sequence reads: CASSLGWGQGAGTNEKLFF. The CDR3 DNA reads TGTGCCAGCAGCTTAGGTTGGGGACAGGGGGCAGGAACTAATGAAAAACTGTTTTTT.

The chain carries TRBV11-2 and TRBJ1-2; D is perhaps TRBD1 (6 bases). In germline, CDR1 is SGHAT, CDR2 FQNNGV. Trimming removed 0 bases at V and 0 bases at J, with 11 bases between. The CDR3 contains 16 residues. CDR3: CASSLDGTPANYGYTF. The CDR3 bases are TGTGCCAGCAGCTTAGACGGGACACCAGCTAACTATGGCTACACCTTC.

The rearrangement links TRBV7-5 to TRBJ1-1; TRBD1 reflects the table's D call only, with no check against the DNA. TRBV7-5 corresponds to a pseudogene. The CDR3 runs to 17 residues. The CDR3 nucleotides read TGTGCCAGAAGCTGGGTGGGAGACAGGAGAAAGTGGACTGAAGCTTTCTTT. Its translation is CARSWVGDRRKWTEAFF.

This chain links TRBV5-1 with TRBJ1-2; possibly TRBD1 for D (6 bases). The CDR3 runs 14 residues. Looked up from germline, CDR1 is SGHRS and CDR2 is YFSETQ. Trimming took 3 bases from V and 7 from J, leaving 16 bases between them. The CDR3 bases are TGCGCCAGCAGCTACCAGGACAGATCCTCTGGCTACACCTTC. Translation gives CASSYQDRSSGYTF.

V and J are TRBV7-2 and TRBJ2-5, with 8 bases identical to TRBD1. V shed 2 bases and J 4 bases; nucleotides not matched to a gene: 3. In germline, CDR1 is SGHTA, CDR2 FQGNSA. This CDR3 has 14 amino acids. Here the CDR3 reads CASSLLQGGETQYF. As DNA, the CDR3 is TGTGCCAGCAGCTTACTACAGGGGGGAGAGACCCAGTACTTC.

The chain joins TRBV7-2 to TRBJ1-3; maybe TRBD1 (5 bases). Germline V gives CDR1 SGHTA, CDR2 FQGNSA. The CDR3 is made up of 14 amino acids. Trimming shortened V by 1 base and J by 3 bases, and 7 bases separated the two germline ends. The CDR3 region is CASSLDQGGNTIYF. CDR3 DNA sequence: TGTGCCAGCAGCTTAGATCAGGGTGGAAACACCATATATTTT.

This clone was detected once. This chain joins TRBV2 and TRBJ1-2, with D hard to call. V lost 0 bases and J lost 5, with 10 bases in between. This CDR3 is 14 amino acids long. The V gene's germline CDR1 is SNHLY and CDR2 FYNNEI. CDR3 loop: CASSEARVGYGYTF. In DNA, the CDR3 is TGTGCCAGCAGTGAAGCGAGGGTTGGGTATGGCTACACCTTC.

The J gene is TRBJ1-6, the V gene TRBV11-2; 10 bases are shared with TRBD1. The CDR3 extends over 18 amino acids. Germline trimming cut 0 bases from V and 1 base from J; bases unmatched to any gene: 3. The V gene's germline CDR1 is SGHAT and CDR2 FQNNGV. CDR3 sequence reads: CASSLDRDRGSYNSPLHF. CDR3 DNA sequence: TGTGCCAGCAGCTTAGATCGGGACAGGGGTTCCTATAATTCACCCCTCCACTTT.

V usage is TRBV3-1 (or the pseudogene TRBV3-2) and J usage is TRBJ1-5; D possibly corresponds to TRBD1 (6 bases). CDR3 size: 14 residues. Trimming cost V 4 bases and J 4 bases, with 11 bases left between them. Germline V gene lookup returns CDR1 LGHDT and CDR2 YNNKEL (reference sequence). The CDR3 nucleotides are TGTGCCAGCAGCCCGGGACACCGAAATCAGCCCCAGCATTTT. It specifies CASSPGHRNQPQHF.

This chain links TRBV2 with TRBJ2-1, with a tentative D call TRBD1 (5 bases). This CDR3 has 11 residues. The V end was cut by 6 bases, the J end by 10 bases, with 10 bases between. Germline V CDR1 and CDR2: SNHLY, FYNNEI. CDR3 nucleotide sequence: TGTGCCAGCAGGAGGACATACGAGCAGTTCTTC. This codes for CASRRTYEQFF.

The chain has TRBV15 and TRBJ1-3; D remains unclear. Trimming took off 3 bases at V and 0 bases at J, with 18 bases between the two ends. Germline V CDR1 and CDR2: LNHNV, YYDKDF (reference sequence). The CDR3 has 18 residues. The CDR3 coding sequence is TGTGCCACCAGCAGCTTATTATGGGAGTCTTCCTCTGGAAACACCATATATTTT. It is translated as CATSSLLWESSSGNTIYF.

The rearrangement uses TRBV5-1 and TRBJ2-7, with 7 nucleotides matching TRBD1. This CDR3 has 14 residues. The germline CDR1 and CDR2 sequences are SGHRS and YFSETQ. After removal of 4 bases from V and 3 bases from J, the junction contained 7 bases not matched to a gene. This CDR3 is CASSLTGSGYEQYF. DNA for the CDR3: TGCGCCAGCAGCCTGACAGGGTCGGGCTACGAGCAGTACTTC.

The chain recombines TRBV21-1 with TRBJ1-5; TRBD1 is the table's D call and was not checked against the DNA. TRBV21-1 is given as a pseudogene. CDR3 length: 15 residues. CDR3 nucleotides: TGTGCCAGCAGCCCTCGGACAGGCTTCAATCAGCCCCAGCATTTT. Protein sequence: CASSPRTGFNQPQHF.

This clone was seen once. The chain has TRBV11-2 and TRBJ1-1; 9 bases are a match to TRBD1. The CDR3 is made up of 15 amino acids. V gave up 5 bases and J gave up 1 base; unmatched junction bases: 5. The germline CDR1 and CDR2 sequences are SGHAT and FQNNGV. The DNA for the CDR3 is TGTGCCAGCAGCCCCGGGACAGGGTGGAACACTGAAGCTTTCTTT. The encoded protein is CASSPGTGWNTEAFF.

The CDR3 spells CASSEPGGVTEAFF. The CDR3 DNA is TGTGCCAGCAGTGAACCCGGGGGTGTCACTGAAGCTTTCTTT. The V call is TRBV6-1, the J call TRBJ1-1; perhaps TRBD1 as D (5 bases). Trimming left V 2 bases short and J 4 bases short, with 11 bases between. Germline V gene lookup returns CDR1 MNHNS and CDR2 SASEGT. This CDR3 is built from 14 residues.

A few counts support this clone. The chain joins TRBV10-3 to TRBJ1-1; no reliable D call. Germline V gene sequence: CDR1 ENHRY, CDR2 SYGVKD. Trimming shortened V by 6 bases and J by 1 base, and 9 bases separated the two germline ends. The CDR3 sequence is 13 residues long. CDR3 sequence (DNA): TGTGCCATCAGAGGACTTCCGAACACTGAAGCTTTCTTT. As protein: CAIRGLPNTEAFF.

The rearrangement uses TRBV21-1 and TRBJ1-5. TRBV21-1 is deemed a pseudogene. The CDR3 covers 18 residues. The CDR3 DNA reads as TGTGCCAGCAGCAAAGGTGCAGGGGAGGGAGGAGGCAATCAGCCCCAGCATTTT. It is translated as CASSKGAGEGGGNQPQHF.

Worth noting for this clone: The junction and the germline gene differ at one end; a read error may be behind it. V is TRBV19 and J is TRBJ2-7, with 7 nucleotides matching TRBD1. This CDR3 contains 15 residues. From germline, CDR1 is LNHDA and CDR2 SQIVND (reference sequence). The CDR3 here is CASSPDPGQLYGQYF. DNA for the CDR3: TGTGCCAGTAGTCCTGATCCGGGACAGCTCTACGGGCAGTACTTC.

As to this clone: Germline is not matched at one junction end, which may reflect a read error. The J gene is TRBJ2-1, the V gene TRBV7-7; D may be TRBD2 (5 bases). The CDR3 is 14 amino acids. Germline lookup yields CDR1 SSHAT and CDR2 FNYEAQ (reference sequence). For the CDR3, the DNA is TGTGCTAGCAGCTTAGGGCTAGCCGACAATGAGCAGTTCTTC. Protein product: CASSLGLADNEQFF. Looking up the rest from reference TRBV7-7 and TRBJ2-1 gives the full variable domain: GAGVSQSPRYKVTKRGQDVTLRCDPISSHATLYWYQQALGQGPEFLTYFNYEAQPDKSGLPSDRFSAERPEGSISTLTIQRTEQRDSAMYRCASSLGLADNEQFFGPGTRLTVL.

This rearrangement joins TRBV10-2 to TRBJ1-1; maybe TRBD1 (6 bases). Germline CDR1 WSHSY, CDR2 SAAADI. The CDR3 spans 12 residues. The ends were cut back, 5 bases at V and 6 bases at J, with 10 bases in the middle. CDR3 protein: CASSLGGAEAFF. CDR3 DNA sequence: TGCGCCAGCAGTCTAGGGGGGGCTGAAGCTTTCTTT.

The rearrangement joins TRBV15 to TRBJ2-7; no clear D gene. The V gene lost 3 bases and the J gene lost 4 bases, with 7 bases spanning the gap. This CDR3 spans 12 amino acids. The germline CDR1 and CDR2 sequences are LNHNV and YYDKDF (reference sequence). CDR3 nucleotide sequence: TGTGCCACCAGCAGGGGCCCATACGAGCAGTACTTC. It codes for CATSRGPYEQYF. The full variable domain, with the rest looked up from reference TRBV15 and TRBJ2-7, is DAMVIQNPRYQVTQFGKPVTLSCSQTLNHNVMYWYQQKSSQAPKLLFHYYDKDFNNEADTPDNFQSRRPNTSFCFLDIRSPGLGDTAMYLCATSRGPYEQYFGPGTRLTVT.

The V gene is TRBV5-6, the J gene TRBJ2-3; D is perhaps TRBD2 (5 bases). V was shortened by 0 bases and J by 5 bases, with 10 bases between the two germline ends. Looked up from germline, CDR1 is SGHDT and CDR2 is YYEEEE. This CDR3 has 14 residues. CDR3 nucleotide sequence: TGTGCCAGCAGCTTGGGGGTGGGGAGAGATACGCAGTATTTT. It specifies CASSLGVGRDTQYF. The full variable domain, with the rest looked up from reference TRBV5-6 and TRBJ2-3, is DAGVTQSPTHLIKTRGQQVTLRCSPKSGHDTVSWYQQALGQGPQFIFQYYEEEERQRGNFPDRFSGHQFPNYSSELNVNALLLGDSALYLCASSLGVGRDTQYFGPGTRLTVL.

V usage is TRBV2 and J usage is TRBJ2-7; 7 bases align to TRBD1. With V trimmed by 5 bases and J by 0 bases, 7 bases remained unmatched. CDR3 length: 15 amino acids. The germline V gene has CDR1 SNHLY and CDR2 FYNNEI. In DNA form, the CDR3 reads TGTGCCAGCAGTACCCGGGACAGACACTCCTACGAGCAGTACTTC. It translates to CASSTRDRHSYEQYF.

The V gene is TRBV10-3, the J gene TRBJ1-6; 7 positions match TRBD1. The CDR3 consists of 14 residues. V was pared by 2 bases and J by 7 bases, with 2 bases of the junction left unmatched. The germline V gene encodes CDR1 ENHRY and CDR2 SYGVKD. CDR3 amino acids: CAISEGTENSPLHF. The CDR3 DNA is TGTGCCATCAGTGAGGGGACAGAAAATTCACCCCTCCACTTT.

The chain uses TRBV6-5 and TRBJ2-5, with a weak D call TRBD1 (5 bases). The CDR3 loop spans 15 amino acids. V lost 4 bases, J lost 2 bases, and 14 bases lay in between. Germline loops: CDR1 MNHEY, CDR2 SVGAGI. This CDR3 is CASSSLGVSQETQYF. Here the CDR3 DNA reads TGTGCCAGCAGTTCCCTAGGGGTTAGTCAAGAGACCCAGTACTTC.

The rearrangement uses TRBV19 and TRBJ1-1, with 9 bases matching TRBD1. Germline CDR1 is LNHDA and CDR2 is SQIVND (reference sequence). Trimming cost V 10 bases and J 5 bases; bases outside gene matches: 8. The CDR3 loop spans 13 amino acids. DNA for the CDR3: TGTGCCACCCAGGGACAGGGAACGACTGAAGCTTTCTTT. Residues: CATQGQGTTEAFF.